Detailed here is one T cell receptor beta chain. As yet, its antigen is unknown. The protocol was immunoSEQ multiplex PCR, while the TCRdb copy is restricted to in-frame clones and leaves out a portion. The sample includes about 58,000 clones, approximately 89% of them seen just once. All patients relapsed after autologous stem cell transplantation, and brentuximab vedotin exposure varied. These data are taken from a study of PD-1 blockade in classical Hodgkin lymphoma. Study conclusions and caveats: It was reported that newly diagnosed patients had less baseline TCR diversity than healthy donors.

This CDR3 has 13 residues. CDR1 ENHRY and CDR2 SYGVKD come from the germline V gene. The trim removed 5 bases at V and 5 bases at J, leaving 1 base unmatched. The specimen comprised peripheral blood mononuclear cells (PBMCs), sampled before the second cycle of nivolumab. This receptor was taken from a human donor with classical Hodgkin lymphoma. The rearrangement links TRBV10-3 to TRBJ1-4; TRBD1 matches at 8 bases. CDR3 in amino acids: CAISRQGNEKLFF. The CDR3 DNA follows: TGTGCCATCAGTAGACAGGGGAATGAAAAACTGTTTTTT.